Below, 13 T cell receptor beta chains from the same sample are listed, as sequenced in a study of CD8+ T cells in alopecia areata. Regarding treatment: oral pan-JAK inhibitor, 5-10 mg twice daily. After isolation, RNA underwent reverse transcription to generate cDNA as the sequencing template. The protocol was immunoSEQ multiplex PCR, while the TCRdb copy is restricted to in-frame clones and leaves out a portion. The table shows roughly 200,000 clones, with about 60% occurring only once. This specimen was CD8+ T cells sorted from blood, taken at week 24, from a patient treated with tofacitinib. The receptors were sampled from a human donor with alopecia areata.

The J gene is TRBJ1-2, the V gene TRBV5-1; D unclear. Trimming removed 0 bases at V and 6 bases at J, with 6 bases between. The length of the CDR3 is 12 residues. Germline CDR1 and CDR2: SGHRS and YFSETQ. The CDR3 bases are TGCGCCAGCAGCTTGGAAGACCATGGCTACACCTTC. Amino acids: CASSLEDHGYTF. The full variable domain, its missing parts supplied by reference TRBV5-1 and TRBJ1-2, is KAGVTQTPRYLIKTRGQQVTLSCSPISGHRSVSWYQQTPGQGLQFLFEYFSETQRNKGNFPGRFSGRQFSNSRSEMNVSTLELGDSALYLCASSLEDHGYTFGSGTRLTVV.

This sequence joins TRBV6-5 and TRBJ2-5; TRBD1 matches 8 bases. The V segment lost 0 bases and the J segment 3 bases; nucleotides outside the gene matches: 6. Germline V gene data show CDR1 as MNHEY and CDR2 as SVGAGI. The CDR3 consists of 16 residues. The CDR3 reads CASSYSQDRAEETQYF. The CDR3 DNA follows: TGTGCCAGCAGTTACTCTCAGGACAGGGCAGAAGAGACCCAGTACTTC.

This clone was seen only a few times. The CDR3: CATSSTKDVRDTEAFF. The CDR3 DNA follows: TGTGCCACCAGCAGTACTAAGGACGTGAGGGACACTGAAGCTTTCTTT. The chain carries TRBV15 and TRBJ1-1; D unresolved. Trimming took 3 bases from V and 3 from J, leaving 17 bases between them. Germline assignment: CDR1 LNHNV and CDR2 YYDKDF (reference sequence). CDR3 length equals 16 residues.

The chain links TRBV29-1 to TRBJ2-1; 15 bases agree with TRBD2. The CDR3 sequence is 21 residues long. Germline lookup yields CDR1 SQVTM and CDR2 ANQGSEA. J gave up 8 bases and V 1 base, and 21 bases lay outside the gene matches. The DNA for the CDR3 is TGCAGCGTTGAAGCGGCCGGACTAGCGGGGGGGCTCTTGGGTGAGGGAGATGAGCAGTTCTTC. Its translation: CSVEAAGLAGGLLGEGDEQFF.

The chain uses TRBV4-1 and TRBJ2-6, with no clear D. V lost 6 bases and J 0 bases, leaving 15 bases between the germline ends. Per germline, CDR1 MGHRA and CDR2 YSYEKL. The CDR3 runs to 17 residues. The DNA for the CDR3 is TGCGCCAGCAGAAATTGTTGCAGCCTCTCTGGGGCCAACGTCCTGACTTTC. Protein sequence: CASRNCCSLSGANVLTF.

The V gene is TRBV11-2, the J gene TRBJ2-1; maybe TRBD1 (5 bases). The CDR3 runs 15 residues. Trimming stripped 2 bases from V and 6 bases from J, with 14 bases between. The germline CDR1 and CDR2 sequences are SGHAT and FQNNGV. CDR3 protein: CASSLSGNRANEQFF. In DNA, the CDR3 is TGTGCCAGCAGCTTATCAGGGAATAGGGCCAATGAGCAGTTCTTC.

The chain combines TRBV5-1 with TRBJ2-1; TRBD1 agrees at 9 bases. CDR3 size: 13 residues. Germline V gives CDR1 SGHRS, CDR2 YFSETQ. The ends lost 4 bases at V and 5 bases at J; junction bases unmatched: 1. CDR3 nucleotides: TGCGCCAGCAGCGGGACAGGGAACAATGAGCAGTTCTTC. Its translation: CASSGTGNNEQFF.

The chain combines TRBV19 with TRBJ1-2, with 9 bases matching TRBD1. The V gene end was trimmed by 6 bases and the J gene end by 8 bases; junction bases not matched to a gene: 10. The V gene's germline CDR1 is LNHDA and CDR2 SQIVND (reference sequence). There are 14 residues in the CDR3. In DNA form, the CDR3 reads TGTGCCAGTAGGGGTAACAGGGGGCGCGGCGGCTACACCTTC. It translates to CASRGNRGRGGYTF. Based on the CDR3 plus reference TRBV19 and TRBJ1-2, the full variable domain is DGGITQSPKYLFRKEGQNVTLSCEQNLNHDAMYWYRQDPGQGLRLIYYSQIVNDFQKGDIAEGYSVSREKKESFPLTVTSAQKNPTAFYLCASRGNRGRGGYTFGSGTRLTVV.

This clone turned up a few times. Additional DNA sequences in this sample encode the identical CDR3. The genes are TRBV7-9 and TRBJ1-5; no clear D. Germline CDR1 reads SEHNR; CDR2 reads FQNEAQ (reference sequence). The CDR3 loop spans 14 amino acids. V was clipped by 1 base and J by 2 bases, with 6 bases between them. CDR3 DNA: TGTGCCAGCAGCTTAGGGTCCGGCAATCAGCCCCAGCATTTT. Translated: CASSLGSGNQPQHF.

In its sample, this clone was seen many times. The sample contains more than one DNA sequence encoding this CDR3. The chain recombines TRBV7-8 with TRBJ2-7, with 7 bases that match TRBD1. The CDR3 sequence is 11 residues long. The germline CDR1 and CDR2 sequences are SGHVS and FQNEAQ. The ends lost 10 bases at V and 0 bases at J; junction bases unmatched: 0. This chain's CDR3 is CATGGSYEQYF. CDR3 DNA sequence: TGTGCCACAGGGGGCTCCTACGAGCAGTACTTC.

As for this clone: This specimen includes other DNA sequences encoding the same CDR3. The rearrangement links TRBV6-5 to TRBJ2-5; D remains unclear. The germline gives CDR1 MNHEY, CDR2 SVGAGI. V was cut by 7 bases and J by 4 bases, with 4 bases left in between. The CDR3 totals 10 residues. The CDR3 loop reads CASTGETQYF. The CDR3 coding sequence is TGTGCCAGCACGGGAGAGACCCAGTACTTC.

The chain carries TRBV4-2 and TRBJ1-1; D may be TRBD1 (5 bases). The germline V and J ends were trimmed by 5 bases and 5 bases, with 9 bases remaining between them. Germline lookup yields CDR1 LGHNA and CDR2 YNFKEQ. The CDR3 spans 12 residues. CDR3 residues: CASSSGGTEAFF. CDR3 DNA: TGTGCCAGCAGCTCGGGGGGGACTGAAGCTTTCTTT.

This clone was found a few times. The CDR3 bases are TGCGCCAGCAGCGACCCGACTAGCGGGGGCCTCAACACCGGGGAGCTGTTTTTT. Translation: CASSDPTSGGLNTGELFF. The chain carries TRBV5-1 and TRBJ2-2, with 12 bases aligning to TRBD2. The germline CDR1 and CDR2 sequences are SGHRS and YFSETQ. V shed 4 bases and J 2 bases; nucleotides not matched to a gene: 9. This CDR3 has 18 amino acids.